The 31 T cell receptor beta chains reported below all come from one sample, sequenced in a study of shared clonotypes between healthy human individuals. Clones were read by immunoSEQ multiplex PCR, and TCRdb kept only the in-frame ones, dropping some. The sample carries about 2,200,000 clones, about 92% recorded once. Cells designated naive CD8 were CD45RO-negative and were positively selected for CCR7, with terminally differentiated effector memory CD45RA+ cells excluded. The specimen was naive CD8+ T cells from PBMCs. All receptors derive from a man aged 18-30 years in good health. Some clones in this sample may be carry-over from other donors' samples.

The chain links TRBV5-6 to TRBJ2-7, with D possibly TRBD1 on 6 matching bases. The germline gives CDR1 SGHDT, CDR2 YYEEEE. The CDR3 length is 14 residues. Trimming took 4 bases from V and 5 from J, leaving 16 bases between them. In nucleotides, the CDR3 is TGTGCCAGCAGCCTCCGGTGGGGGCCCCACGAGCAGTACTTC. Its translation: CASSLRWGPHEQYF.

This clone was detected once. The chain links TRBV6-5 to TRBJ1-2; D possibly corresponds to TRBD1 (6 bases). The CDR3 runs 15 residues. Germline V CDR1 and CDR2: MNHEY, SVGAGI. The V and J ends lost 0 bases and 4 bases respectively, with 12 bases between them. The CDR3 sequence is CASSYSTGSGYGYTF. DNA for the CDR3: TGTGCCAGCAGTTACTCAACAGGGTCGGGCTATGGCTACACCTTC.

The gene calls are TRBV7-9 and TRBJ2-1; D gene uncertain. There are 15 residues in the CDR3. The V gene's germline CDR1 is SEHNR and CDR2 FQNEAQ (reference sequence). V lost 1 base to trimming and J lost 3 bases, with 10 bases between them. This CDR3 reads CASSLDPGSYNEQFF. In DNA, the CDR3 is TGTGCCAGCAGCTTAGACCCAGGTAGCTACAATGAGCAGTTCTTC.

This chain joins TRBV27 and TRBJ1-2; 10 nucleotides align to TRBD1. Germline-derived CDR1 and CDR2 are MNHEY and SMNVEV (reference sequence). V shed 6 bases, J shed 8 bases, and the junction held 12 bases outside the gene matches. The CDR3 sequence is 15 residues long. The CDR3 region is CASSSGSGTGAGYTF. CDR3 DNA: TGTGCCAGCAGCAGCGGATCCGGGACAGGGGCCGGCTACACCTTC.

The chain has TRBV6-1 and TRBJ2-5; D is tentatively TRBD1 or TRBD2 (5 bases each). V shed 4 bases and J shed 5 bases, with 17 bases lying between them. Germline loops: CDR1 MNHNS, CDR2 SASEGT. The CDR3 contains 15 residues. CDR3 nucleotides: TGTGCCAGCAGTGCCCGGGACGGCCTTGGGGAGACCCAGTACTTC. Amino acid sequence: CASSARDGLGETQYF.

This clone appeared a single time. The CDR3 region is CASSGTGIPYEQYF. The CDR3 region has the DNA TGCGCCAGCAGCGGGACAGGGATACCCTACGAGCAGTACTTC. V gene TRBV10-2 combines with J gene TRBJ2-7; 9 nucleotides agree with TRBD1. The trim removed 6 bases at V and 2 bases at J, leaving 5 bases unmatched. This CDR3 region has 14 residues. CDR1 and CDR2 (germline): WSHSY, SAAADI.

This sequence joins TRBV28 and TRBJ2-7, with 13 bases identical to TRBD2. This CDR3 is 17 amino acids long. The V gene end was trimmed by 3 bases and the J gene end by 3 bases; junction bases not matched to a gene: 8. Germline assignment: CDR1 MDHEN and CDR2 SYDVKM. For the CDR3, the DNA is TGTGCCAGCAGTTTTCCCGGGACTAGCGGGATCAGCTACGAGCAGTACTTC. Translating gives CASSFPGTSGISYEQYF.

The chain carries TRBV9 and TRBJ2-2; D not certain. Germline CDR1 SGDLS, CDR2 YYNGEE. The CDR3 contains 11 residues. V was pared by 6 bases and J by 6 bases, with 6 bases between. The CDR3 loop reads CASNRPGELFF. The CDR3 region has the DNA TGTGCCAGCAACCGCCCCGGGGAGCTGTTTTTT.

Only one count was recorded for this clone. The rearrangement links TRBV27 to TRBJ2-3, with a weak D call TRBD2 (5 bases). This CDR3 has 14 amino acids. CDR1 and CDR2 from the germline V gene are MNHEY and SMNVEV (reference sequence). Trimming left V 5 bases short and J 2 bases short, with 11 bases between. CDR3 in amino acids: CASSTWTDTDTQYF. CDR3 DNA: TGTGCCAGCAGTACGTGGACTGACACAGATACGCAGTATTTT.

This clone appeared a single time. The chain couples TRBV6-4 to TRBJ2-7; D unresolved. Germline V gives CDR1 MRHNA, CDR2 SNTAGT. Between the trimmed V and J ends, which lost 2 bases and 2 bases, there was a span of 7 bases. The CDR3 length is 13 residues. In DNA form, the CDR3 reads TGTGCCAGCAGTGACAGTCTCCCCTACGAGCAGTACTTC. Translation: CASSDSLPYEQYF.

The CDR3 reads CASTPGLAMRTDTQYF. Here the CDR3 DNA reads TGTGCCAGCACCCCTGGACTAGCGATGAGGACAGATACGCAGTATTTT. This chain links TRBV9 with TRBJ2-3, with TRBD2 matching over 9 bases. The V gene end was trimmed by 6 bases and the J gene end by 3 bases; junction bases not matched to a gene: 11. The CDR3 sequence is 16 residues long. Germline-derived CDR1 and CDR2 are SGDLS and YYNGEE.

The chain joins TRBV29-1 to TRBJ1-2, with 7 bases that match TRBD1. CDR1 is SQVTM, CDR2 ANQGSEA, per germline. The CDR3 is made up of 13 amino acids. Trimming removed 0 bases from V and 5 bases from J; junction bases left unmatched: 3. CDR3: CSVEDPGGYGYTF. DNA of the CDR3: TGCAGCGTTGAAGATCCAGGGGGGTATGGCTACACCTTC.

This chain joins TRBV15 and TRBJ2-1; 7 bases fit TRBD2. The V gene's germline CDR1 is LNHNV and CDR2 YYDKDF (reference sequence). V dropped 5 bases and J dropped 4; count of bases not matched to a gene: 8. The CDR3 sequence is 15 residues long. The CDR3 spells CATSPRGEGYNEQFF. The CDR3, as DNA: TGTGCCACCAGCCCTCGAGGGGAGGGATACAATGAGCAGTTCTTC.

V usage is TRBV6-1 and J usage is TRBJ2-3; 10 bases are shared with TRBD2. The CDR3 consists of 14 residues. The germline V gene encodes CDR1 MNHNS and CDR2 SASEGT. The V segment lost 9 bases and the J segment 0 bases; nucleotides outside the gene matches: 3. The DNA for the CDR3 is TGTGCCAGTCTAGCGGGAGCTAGCACAGATACGCAGTATTTT. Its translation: CASLAGASTDTQYF.

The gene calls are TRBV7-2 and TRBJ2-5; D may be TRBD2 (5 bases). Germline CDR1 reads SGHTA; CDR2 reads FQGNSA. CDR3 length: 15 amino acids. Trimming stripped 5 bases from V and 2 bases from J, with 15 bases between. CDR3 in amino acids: CASSAQDWTQETQYF. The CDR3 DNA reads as TGTGCCAGCAGCGCCCAAGACTGGACTCAAGAGACCCAGTACTTC.

The CDR3 loop reads CASSPSGGLADEQYF. The CDR3 DNA follows: TGTGCCAGCAGCCCCAGCGGGGGACTAGCGGACGAGCAGTACTTC. The chain couples TRBV9 to TRBJ2-7, with 11 bases fitting TRBD2. The CDR3 loop spans 15 amino acids. V shed 4 bases, J shed 5 bases, and the junction held 8 bases outside the gene matches. The V gene's germline CDR1 is SGDLS and CDR2 YYNGEE.

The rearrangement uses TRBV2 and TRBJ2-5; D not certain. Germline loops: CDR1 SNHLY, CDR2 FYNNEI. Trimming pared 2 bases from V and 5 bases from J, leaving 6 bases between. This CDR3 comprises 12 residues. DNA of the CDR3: TGTGCCAGCAGTGAATTCTACGAGACCCAGTACTTC. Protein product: CASSEFYETQYF. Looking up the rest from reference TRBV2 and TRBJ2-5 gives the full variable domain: EPEVTQTPSHQVTQMGQEVILRCVPISNHLYFYWYRQILGQKVEFLVSFYNNEISEKSEIFDDQFSVERPDGSNFTLKIRSTKLEDSAMYFCASSEFYETQYFGPGTRLLVL.

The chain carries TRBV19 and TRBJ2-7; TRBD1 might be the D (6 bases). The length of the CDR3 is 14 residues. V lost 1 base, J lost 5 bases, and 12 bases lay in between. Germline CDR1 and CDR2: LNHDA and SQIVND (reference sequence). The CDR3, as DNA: TGTGCCAGTAGTATAGCATCGGGACACGACGAGCAGTACTTC. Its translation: CASSIASGHDEQYF.

The CDR3 coding sequence is TGTGCCATCAGTGAAAGACAGGGATTGGTCTATGGCTACACCTTC. Residues: CAISERQGLVYGYTF. The chain has TRBV10-3 and TRBJ1-2, with 7 bases identical to TRBD1. This CDR3 is built from 15 residues. V shed 3 bases, J shed 4 bases, and the junction held 8 bases outside the gene matches. CDR1 is ENHRY and CDR2 is SYGVKD in the germline V gene.

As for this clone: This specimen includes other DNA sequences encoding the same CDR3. The CDR3 nucleotides are TGTGCCAGCAGCTATTCCGGGGCTAGTTACGAGCAGTACTTC. The encoded protein is CASSYSGASYEQYF. This chain connects TRBV27 to TRBJ2-7; D tentatively reads TRBD1 or TRBD2 (5 bases each). The CDR3 consists of 14 residues. Germline CDR1 and CDR2: MNHEY and SMNVEV (reference sequence). V gave up 6 bases and J gave up 4 bases, with 16 bases separating them.

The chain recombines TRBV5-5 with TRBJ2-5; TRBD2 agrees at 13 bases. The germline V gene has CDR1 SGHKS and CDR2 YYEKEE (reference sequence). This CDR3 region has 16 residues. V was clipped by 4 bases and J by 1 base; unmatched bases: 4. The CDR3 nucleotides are TGTGCCAGCAGCCGTACTAGCGGGAGGGCCCAAGAGACCCAGTACTTC. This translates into CASSRTSGRAQETQYF.

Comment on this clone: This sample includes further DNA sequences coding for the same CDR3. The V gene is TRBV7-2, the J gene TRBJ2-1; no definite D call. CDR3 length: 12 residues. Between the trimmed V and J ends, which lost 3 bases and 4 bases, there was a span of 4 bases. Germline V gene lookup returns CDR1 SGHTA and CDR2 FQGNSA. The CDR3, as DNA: TGTGCCAGCAGCTTCGGATACAATGAGCAGTTCTTC. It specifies CASSFGYNEQFF.

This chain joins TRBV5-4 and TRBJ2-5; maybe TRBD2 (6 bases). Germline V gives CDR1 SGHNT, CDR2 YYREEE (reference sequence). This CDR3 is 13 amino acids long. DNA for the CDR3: TGTGGAACGGGGGAGCGGGTCCAAGAGACCCAGTACTTC. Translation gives CGTGERVQETQYF. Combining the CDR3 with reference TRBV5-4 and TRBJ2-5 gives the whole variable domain ETGVTQSPTHLIKTRGQQVTLRCSSQSGHNTVSWYQQALGQGPQFIFQYYREEENGRGNFPPRFSGLQFPNYSSELNVNALELDDSALYLCGTGERVQETQYFGPGTRLLVL.

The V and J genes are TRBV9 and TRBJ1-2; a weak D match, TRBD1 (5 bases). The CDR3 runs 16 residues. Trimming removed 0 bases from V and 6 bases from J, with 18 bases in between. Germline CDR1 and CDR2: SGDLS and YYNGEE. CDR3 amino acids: CASSVAWSPGLHGYTF. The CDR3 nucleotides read TGTGCCAGCAGCGTAGCTTGGTCCCCAGGGTTGCATGGCTACACCTTC.

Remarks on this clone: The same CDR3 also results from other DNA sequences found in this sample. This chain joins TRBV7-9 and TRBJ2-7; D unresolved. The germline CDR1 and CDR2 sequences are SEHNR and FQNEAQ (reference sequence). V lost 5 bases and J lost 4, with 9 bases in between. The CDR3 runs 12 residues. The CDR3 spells CASSAGGYEQYF. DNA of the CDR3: TGTGCCAGCAGCGCAGGTGGTTACGAGCAGTACTTC.

The CDR3 is CASSSTLATYEQYF. In nucleotides, the CDR3 is TGTGCCAGCAGTTCGACTCTAGCGACCTACGAGCAGTACTTC. This chain links TRBV27 with TRBJ2-7; D is perhaps TRBD2 (6 bases). Deletions cut 4 bases from V and 2 bases from J, with 12 bases between. Germline V gives CDR1 MNHEY, CDR2 SMNVEV (reference sequence). The CDR3 is made up of 14 amino acids.

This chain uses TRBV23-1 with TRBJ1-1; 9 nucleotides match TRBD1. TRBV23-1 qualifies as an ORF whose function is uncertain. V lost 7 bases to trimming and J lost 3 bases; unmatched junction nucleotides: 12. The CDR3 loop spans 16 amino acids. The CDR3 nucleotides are TGCGCCAGCACCATCCGGGACAGGGATTGGGACACTGAAGCTTTCTTT. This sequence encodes CASTIRDRDWDTEAFF.

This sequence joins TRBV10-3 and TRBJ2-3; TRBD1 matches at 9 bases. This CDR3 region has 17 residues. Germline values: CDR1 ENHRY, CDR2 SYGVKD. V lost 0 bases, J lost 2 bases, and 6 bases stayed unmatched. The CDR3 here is CAISESLDRGPTDTQYF. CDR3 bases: TGTGCCATCAGTGAGTCATTGGACAGGGGCCCCACAGATACGCAGTATTTT.

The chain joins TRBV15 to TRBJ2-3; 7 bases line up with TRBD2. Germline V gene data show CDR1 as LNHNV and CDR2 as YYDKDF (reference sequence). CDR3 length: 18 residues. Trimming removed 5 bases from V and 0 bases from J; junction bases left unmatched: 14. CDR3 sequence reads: CATSARLGWRGSTDTQYF. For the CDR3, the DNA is TGTGCCACCAGCGCACGACTGGGCTGGCGGGGGAGCACAGATACGCAGTATTTT.

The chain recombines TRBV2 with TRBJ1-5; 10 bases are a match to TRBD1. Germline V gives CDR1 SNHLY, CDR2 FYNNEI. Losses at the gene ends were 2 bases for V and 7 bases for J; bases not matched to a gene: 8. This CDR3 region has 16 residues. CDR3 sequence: CASSERGTGAGQPQHF. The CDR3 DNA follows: TGTGCCAGCAGTGAAAGGGGGACAGGGGCTGGGCAGCCCCAGCATTTT.

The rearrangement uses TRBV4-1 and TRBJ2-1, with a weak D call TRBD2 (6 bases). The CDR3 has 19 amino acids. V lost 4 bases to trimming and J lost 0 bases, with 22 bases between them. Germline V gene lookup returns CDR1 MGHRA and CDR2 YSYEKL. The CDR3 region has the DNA TGCGCCAGCAGCCTAAGGGAGGACCTTTGGGGGAGCTCCTACAATGAGCAGTTCTTC. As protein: CASSLREDLWGSSYNEQFF.